The 21 T cell receptor beta chains presented below share a single source sample, sequenced in a study of T cell responses to AZD1222 COVID-19 vaccine. TCRdb's table, derived via immunoSEQ multiplex PCR, lists solely in-frame clones and lacks some. Of about 130,000 clones listed, about 94% are singletons. This material consisted of peripheral blood, taken on day 0 of AZD1222 vaccination. All receptors come from an adult in good health.

This chain links TRBV4-1 with TRBJ2-7; 7 bases agree with TRBD2. V gave up 0 bases and J gave up 3 bases; unmatched junction bases: 8. Germline CDR1 and CDR2: MGHRA and YSYEKL. The CDR3 covers 16 residues. CDR3 in DNA: TGCGCCAGCAGCCAAGAAACTTCTAGCGGACGCTACGAGCAGTACTTC. Its translation is CASSQETSSGRYEQYF.

The rearrangement uses TRBV28 and TRBJ1-1; TRBD1 is a possible D gene (6 bases). Germline values: CDR1 MDHEN, CDR2 SYDVKM. V was trimmed by 3 bases and J by 0 bases, leaving 17 bases between them. The CDR3 has 17 amino acids. CDR3: CASSLGKDSNMNTEAFF. The CDR3 DNA reads TGTGCCAGCAGTTTGGGGAAGGACAGCAACATGAACACTGAAGCTTTCTTT.

The chain employs TRBV11-3 and TRBJ2-1; 7 nucleotides line up with TRBD2. Unmatched junction bases numbered 4, after V lost 5 bases and J lost 3 bases. Germline V gene data show CDR1 as SGHNT and CDR2 as YENEEA. This CDR3 region has 14 residues. The CDR3 protein is CASSPGTNYNEQFF. CDR3 sequence (DNA): TGTGCCAGCAGCCCCGGGACTAACTACAATGAGCAGTTCTTC.

This clone was found a few times. The chain joins TRBV7-9 to TRBJ1-6, with TRBD1 as a possible D gene (6 bases). Germline-derived CDR1 and CDR2 are SEHNR and FQNEAQ (reference sequence). V lost 5 bases and J 7 bases, leaving 21 bases between the germline ends. This CDR3 has 17 amino acids. The CDR3, as DNA: TGTGCCAGCAGCCGGGGGGCCCTAGACAATCCCAATTCACCCCTCCACTTT. Residues: CASSRGALDNPNSPLHF.

The chain combines TRBV11-2 with TRBJ1-4, with D unresolved. Between the trimmed V and J ends, which lost 4 bases and 10 bases, there was a span of 22 bases. Germline V gene data show CDR1 as SGHAT and CDR2 as FQNNGV. This CDR3 contains 16 residues. CDR3 residues: CASSSIVGTRYGKLFF. DNA for the CDR3: TGTGCCAGCAGCTCAATAGTTGGAACTAGATACGGAAAACTGTTTTTT.

The CDR3, as DNA: TGTGCCAGCAGTTTCTTAAATCAGCCCCAGCATTTT. This sequence encodes CASSFLNQPQHF. V gene TRBV12-3 or TRBV12-4 combines with J gene TRBJ1-5; D remains unclear. The CDR3 covers 12 residues. Trimming left V 3 bases short and J 4 bases short, with 4 bases between.

This clone was seen once. The rearrangement links TRBV28 to TRBJ1-1, with D possibly TRBD1 on 6 matching bases. With 3 bases removed from V and 1 base from J, the gap between germline ends came to 12 bases. The CDR3 consists of 15 residues. The germline V gene has CDR1 MDHEN and CDR2 SYDVKM. CDR3 amino acids: CASSFGGSQNTEAFF. CDR3 DNA sequence: TGTGCCAGCAGTTTTGGGGGCAGCCAGAACACTGAAGCTTTCTTT.

The chain is built from TRBV11-2 and TRBJ2-5, with TRBD2 as a possible D gene (5 bases). The CDR3 consists of 14 residues. Germline V gene sequence: CDR1 SGHAT, CDR2 FQNNGV. V was trimmed by 6 bases and J by 5 bases, leaving 16 bases between them. The CDR3 loop reads CASRPDPGMETQYF. CDR3 nucleotides: TGTGCCAGCAGGCCGGACCCGGGGATGGAGACCCAGTACTTC.

The chain combines TRBV11-2 with TRBJ1-3; 9 nucleotides align to TRBD1. With 5 bases clipped from V and 8 bases from J, the junction kept 7 bases outside the gene matches. The CDR3 consists of 14 residues. Germline values: CDR1 SGHAT, CDR2 FQNNGV. CDR3 nucleotides: TGTGCCAGCAGCCCCGGGACAGGGAGATACACCATATATTTT. This codes for CASSPGTGRYTIYF.

The chain has TRBV11-1 and TRBJ1-2, with 10 bases that match TRBD1. This CDR3 has 16 residues. Losses at the gene ends were 5 bases for V and 8 bases for J; bases not matched to a gene: 14. The germline gives CDR1 SGHAT, CDR2 FQDESV (reference sequence). The chain's CDR3 is CASSEKAGTGALGYTF. CDR3 coding DNA: TGTGCCAGCAGCGAAAAAGCCGGGACAGGGGCCTTAGGCTACACCTTC. Based on the CDR3 plus reference TRBV11-1 and TRBJ1-2, the full variable domain is EAEVAQSPRYKITEKSQAVAFWCDPISGHATLYWYRQILGQGPELLVQFQDESVVDDSQLPKDRFSAERLKGVDSTLKIQPAELGDSAMYLCASSEKAGTGALGYTFGSGTRLTVV.

The J gene is TRBJ2-1, the V gene TRBV27; 9 positions agree with TRBD2. Germline V lookup: CDR1 MNHEY, CDR2 SMNVEV (reference sequence). The V gene end was trimmed by 10 bases and the J gene end by 5 bases; junction bases not matched to a gene: 9. The length of the CDR3 is 14 residues. The CDR3 nucleotides read TGTGCCACCGCCACCGGGACTAGCAACAATGAGCAGTTCTTC. Encoded protein: CATATGTSNNEQFF.

The V call is TRBV4-1, the J call TRBJ1-1; 7 bases are shared with TRBD1. With 4 bases clipped from V and 2 bases from J, the junction kept 10 bases outside the gene matches. The CDR3 loop spans 16 amino acids. The germline V gene encodes CDR1 MGHRA and CDR2 YSYEKL. The CDR3 nucleotides are TGCGCCAGCAGCCGTCCCGGGACAGCGCGCAACACTGAAGCTTTCTTT. Translation: CASSRPGTARNTEAFF.

The chain joins TRBV30 to TRBJ1-1, with D perhaps matching TRBD1 (5 bases). The germline gives CDR1 GTSNPN, CDR2 SVGIG (reference sequence). V dropped 2 bases and J dropped 4 bases, with 14 bases sitting between them. CDR3 length: 14 amino acids. The CDR3 bases are TGTGCCTGGAGTCCCTCACGGAGGGGCACTGAAGCTTTCTTT. Amino acids: CAWSPSRRGTEAFF. Filled out from reference TRBV30 and TRBJ1-1, the complete variable domain reads SQTIHQWPATLVQPVGSPLSLECTVEGTSNPNLYWYRQAAGRGLQLLFYSVGIGQISSEVPQNLSASRPQDRQFILSSKKLLLSDSGFYLCAWSPSRRGTEAFFGQGTRLTVV.

The chain carries TRBV11-2 and TRBJ1-1, with D unclear. The V and J ends lost 4 bases and 8 bases respectively, with 14 bases between them. Germline CDR1 reads SGHAT; CDR2 reads FQNNGV. CDR3 length: 13 residues. The chain's CDR3 is CASSYITGSEAFF. In nucleotides, the CDR3 is TGTGCCAGCAGCTACATAACGGGCAGCGAAGCTTTCTTT.

The rearrangement uses TRBV28 and TRBJ1-1, with 8 bases fitting TRBD1. The junction had 5 bases not matched to a gene; V was cut back by 5 bases and J by 3 bases. The CDR3 extends over 14 amino acids. Germline V gene sequence: CDR1 MDHEN, CDR2 SYDVKM. CDR3 sequence reads: CASSTGGGHTEAFF. The CDR3 DNA is TGTGCCAGCAGTACAGGGGGAGGGCACACTGAAGCTTTCTTT.

The chain employs TRBV18 and TRBJ1-3; D is uncertain. Germline CDR1 reads KGHSH; CDR2 reads LQKENI. The CDR3 runs 18 residues. V shed 2 bases and J shed 0 bases, with 17 bases lying between them. Written as DNA, the CDR3 is TGTGCCAGCTCACCAAAGAGTTTAACGGCGCTCTCTGGAAACACCATATATTTT. This encodes CASSPKSLTALSGNTIYF.

The chain uses TRBV6-6 and TRBJ1-4; D possibly corresponds to TRBD1 (6 bases). Germline V gene sequence: CDR1 MNHNY, CDR2 SVGAGI (reference sequence). Trimming shortened V by 0 bases and J by 8 bases, and 10 bases separated the two germline ends. The CDR3 length is 14 residues. The CDR3 DNA is TGTGCCAGCAGTTACTCAACAGGGAACGAAAAACTGTTTTTT. Its translation: CASSYSTGNEKLFF.

The gene calls are TRBV30 and TRBJ2-2, with D tentatively TRBD1 (6 bases). V was pared by 3 bases and J by 4 bases, with 21 bases between. The CDR3 is 17 residues long. The germline gives CDR1 GTSNPN, CDR2 SVGIG (reference sequence). The CDR3: CAWSRGRTAFPTGELFF. The CDR3 coding sequence is TGTGCCTGGAGCAGGGGACGGACGGCATTCCCCACCGGGGAGCTGTTTTTT.

V is TRBV10-3 and J is TRBJ2-2, with D maybe TRBD2 (6 bases). The CDR3 covers 13 residues. Trimming shortened V by 10 bases and J by 2 bases, and 11 bases separated the two germline ends. Per germline, CDR1 ENHRY and CDR2 SYGVKD. This chain's CDR3 is CATSGLNTGELFF. For the CDR3, the DNA is TGTGCCACATCGGGACTCAACACCGGGGAGCTGTTTTTT.

The chain joins TRBV30 to TRBJ2-7; 9 nucleotides align to TRBD2. Germline lookup yields CDR1 GTSNPN and CDR2 SVGIG (reference sequence). CDR3 length: 14 amino acids. V lost 4 bases to trimming and J lost 3 bases; unmatched junction nucleotides: 7. CDR3 bases: TGTGCCTGGAACGAGGTGACTAGCGGCTACGAGCAGTACTTC. It translates to CAWNEVTSGYEQYF. The full variable domain, with the rest looked up from reference TRBV30 and TRBJ2-7, is SQTIHQWPATLVQPVGSPLSLECTVEGTSNPNLYWYRQAAGRGLQLLFYSVGIGQISSEVPQNLSASRPQDRQFILSSKKLLLSDSGFYLCAWNEVTSGYEQYFGPGTRLTVT.

The chain carries TRBV28 and TRBJ2-5, with D unresolved. V lost 5 bases, J lost 4 bases, and 11 bases lay in between. Germline CDR1 reads MDHEN; CDR2 reads SYDVKM. The CDR3 length is 13 residues. The CDR3 DNA sequence: TGTGCCAGCAGTATAGCCAATGGAGAGACCCAGTACTTC. This encodes CASSIANGETQYF.